This section outlines one TCR beta chain sequence together with its context. The antigen is undetermined. The sample belongs to a study of identical twins. Everyone who gave samples was a healthy Caucasian. The authors used template switching to add a universal primer site and gave cDNA unique molecular identifiers. MiXCR, run by TCRdb on the 5' RACE reads, gives a single entry per CDR3 protein. This sample carries about 530,000 distinct CDR3 sequences, around 15% of them seen once, and the ten largest clones take more than 0.4%. Overall study results and limits: Without tracking the same donors, conclusions rested on cross-sectional statistical analysis. Memory repertoires lacked the insertion deficit that abundant cord blood beta clonotypes showed.

Trimming cost V 7 bases and J 1 base; bases outside gene matches: 11. The CDR3 covers 16 residues. The germline V gene encodes CDR1 MDHEN and CDR2 SYDVKM. These data were also reused for a study on yellow fever vaccine responses in identical twins.

This clonotype was sampled from a woman aged 18-29 years in good health. The chain has TRBV28 and TRBJ2-5, with 8 nucleotides matching TRBD1. The sequencing sample was made of CD4+ T cells sorted from blood. The DNA of the CDR3 is TGTGCCAGCACCTCAAACGGACAGGGTATCCAAGAGACCCAGTACTTC. Its protein is CASTSNGQGIQETQYF.